The 6 T cell receptor beta chains reported below all come from one sample, sequenced in a study of T cells after somatic rescue of genetic block. Here immunoSEQ multiplex PCR was the method, and the copy in TCRdb shows in-frame clones only, minus some. The sample yields around 52,000 clones, 95% to 96% seen once. The sequenced sample was peripheral blood mononuclear cells (PBMCs). These TCRs come from a child in the first two years of life.

The chain carries TRBV5-1 and TRBJ2-7; 12 bases are a match to TRBD2. J was trimmed by 3 bases and V by 0 bases; bases with no gene match: 4. The CDR3 loop spans 16 amino acids. The germline V gene encodes CDR1 SGHRS and CDR2 YFSETQ. The CDR3 nucleotides are TGCGCCAGCAGCTTGGGACTAGCGGGAGACGGCTACGAGCAGTACTTC. This codes for CASSLGLAGDGYEQYF.

This clone came up once. The rearrangement uses TRBV7-8 and TRBJ2-4, with D maybe TRBD1 (5 bases). Trimming took 4 bases from V and 0 from J, leaving 13 bases between them. The CDR3 consists of 16 residues. Germline CDR1 and CDR2: SGHVS and FQNEAQ. The CDR3, as DNA: TGTGCCAGCAGCTCCCCGGCAGGGATAGCCAAAAACATTCAGTACTTC. Encoded protein: CASSSPAGIAKNIQYF.

This chain links TRBV12-5 with TRBJ2-1; tentative D call: TRBD2 (5 bases). The V gene lost 2 bases and the J gene lost 2 bases, with 13 bases spanning the gap. The germline gives CDR1 LGHNT, CDR2 FRNRAP. The CDR3 totals 16 residues. The CDR3 is CASGLIGGPPYNEQFF. In DNA, the CDR3 is TGTGCTAGTGGTTTGATCGGCGGGCCTCCCTACAATGAGCAGTTCTTC.

The rearrangement joins TRBV28 to TRBJ2-3; 12 nucleotides line up with TRBD2. V was pared by 2 bases and J by 0 bases, with 9 bases of the junction left unmatched. The CDR3 totals 19 residues. Germline CDR1 MDHEN, CDR2 SYDVKM. In nucleotides, the CDR3 is TGTGCCAGCAGTTTAGGTAAAGGGGGGACTAGCGGGAGCACAGATACGCAGTATTTT. It codes for CASSLGKGGTSGSTDTQYF.

The chain combines TRBV5-4 with TRBJ2-3; TRBD2 agrees at 10 bases. V lost 3 bases, J lost 4 bases, and 2 bases stayed unmatched. Germline assignment: CDR1 SGHNT and CDR2 YYREEE (reference sequence). This CDR3 is 14 amino acids long. CDR3 sequence: CASSSTSGSDTQYF. The CDR3 nucleotides read TGTGCCAGCAGCTCGACTAGCGGGTCAGATACGCAGTATTTT. The full variable domain, in which reference TRBV5-4 and TRBJ2-3 provide the parts outside the CDR3, is ETGVTQSPTHLIKTRGQQVTLRCSSQSGHNTVSWYQQALGQGPQFIFQYYREEENGRGNFPPRFSGLQFPNYSSELNVNALELDDSALYLCASSSTSGSDTQYFGPGTRLTVL.

CDR3 region: CASSHGAGISTDTQYF. CDR3 sequence (DNA): TGTGCCAGCAGCCACGGAGCGGGGATTAGCACAGATACGCAGTATTTT. The V and J genes are TRBV7-2 and TRBJ2-3; 7 bases map to TRBD2. V was pared by 5 bases and J by 0 bases, with 8 bases of the junction left unmatched. This CDR3 comprises 16 residues. Per germline, CDR1 SGHTA and CDR2 FQGNSA.